Shown below are 7 T cell receptor beta chains from a single sample sequenced in a study of blood T cell repertoires in COVID-19. The repertoire was sequenced with immunoSEQ multiplex PCR; TCRdb's copy has only in-frame clones and lacks some. The table lists around 300,000 clones, roughly 87% of them singletons. Specimen: PBMCs or T cells enriched from blood (not recorded which). The receptors here all came from a woman aged 25 to 45 who had recovered from COVID-19.

CDR3 DNA: TGTGCCAGCACCTGGATCGGGACTCAAGAGACCCAGTACTTC. This codes for CASTWIGTQETQYF. This chain links TRBV11-2 with TRBJ2-5; TRBD2 is a possible D gene (6 bases). The CDR3 totals 14 residues. CDR1 SGHAT and CDR2 FQNNGV come from the germline V gene. Trimming stripped 7 bases from V and 2 bases from J, with 14 bases between.

The chain is built from TRBV4-1 and TRBJ2-7; D perhaps matches TRBD2 (5 bases). V was shortened by 5 bases and J by 5 bases, with 25 bases between the two germline ends. The CDR3 consists of 17 residues. The germline V gene encodes CDR1 MGHRA and CDR2 YSYEKL. The CDR3 region is CASSSLSAAGPRHEQYF. DNA for the CDR3: TGCGCCAGCAGCTCCCTTAGCGCGGCTGGCCCTCGGCACGAGCAGTACTTC.

The chain combines TRBV7-8 with TRBJ2-1; D might be TRBD2 (7 bases). CDR1 is SGHVS, CDR2 FQNEAQ, per germline. Trimming left V 1 base short and J 8 bases short, with 15 bases between. This CDR3 has 15 amino acids. CDR3 nucleotides: TGTGCCAGCAGCTTAGTAAGGGGGAGGGCCCATGAGCAGTTCTTC. This gives the protein CASSLVRGRAHEQFF.

V is TRBV27 and J is TRBJ1-1, with 9 positions matching TRBD1. V dropped 4 bases and J dropped 5; count of bases not matched to a gene: 14. This CDR3 is 17 amino acids long. Germline lookup yields CDR1 MNHEY and CDR2 SMNVEV (reference sequence). The CDR3 here is CASSSPPQGAKLTEAFF. CDR3 coding DNA: TGTGCCAGCAGTTCTCCCCCACAGGGGGCGAAACTTACTGAAGCTTTCTTT.

In its sample, this clone was seen once. The chain is built from TRBV7-6 and TRBJ2-3; D is uncertain. Trimming cost V 4 bases and J 5 bases, with 13 bases left between them. CDR1 and CDR2 (germline): SGHVS, FNYEAQ. The CDR3 has 14 amino acids. This CDR3 reads CASSSVMRRDTQYF. The CDR3 DNA reads TGTGCCAGCAGCTCGGTGATGCGGCGAGATACGCAGTATTTT.

Written as DNA, the CDR3 is TGTGCCAGCATTGGATCAGGGACACATCAGCCCCAGCATTTT. This sequence encodes CASIGSGTHQPQHF. The rearrangement joins TRBV2 to TRBJ1-5; weak D call: TRBD1 (6 bases). V lost 7 bases and J lost 5, with 15 bases in between. CDR3 length: 14 residues. The germline CDR1 and CDR2 sequences are SNHLY and FYNNEI. Variable domain in full (rest from reference TRBV2 and TRBJ1-5): EPEVTQTPSHQVTQMGQEVILRCVPISNHLYFYWYRQILGQKVEFLVSFYNNEISEKSEIFDDQFSVERPDGSNFTLKIRSTKLEDSAMYFCASIGSGTHQPQHFGDGTRLSIL.

V gene TRBV6-4 combines with J gene TRBJ2-3; D unresolved. Looked up from germline, CDR1 is MRHNA and CDR2 is SNTAGT. The CDR3 is 13 residues long. The V end lost 2 bases, the J end lost 2 bases, and 5 bases lay between the germline ends. The CDR3 DNA is TGTGCCAGCAGTGACGGAGACACAGATACGCAGTATTTT. Protein product: CASSDGDTDTQYF.